A selection of T cell receptor beta chains follows, all from one sample in a study of human T cells and chemical hapten exposure. TCRdb re-called the RACE reads through MiXCR, storing one row per CDR3 protein. The sample gives around 250,000 distinct CDR3 sequences, 8.6% of which show up once; about 2.1% is in the top ten. The source material was whole blood, sampled in connection with sensitization to the hapten diphenylcyclopropenone (DPC). Receptor source: a woman aged 35 to 49 with alopecia areata. Some clones in this sample may be carry-over from other donors' samples. CDR3s include the opening cysteine and the closing phenylalanine or tryptophan. D genes are given only for firm matches. Size tells how often a clone was seen (once, few, many) or the class of an expanded clone, and some rows leave it out.

CDR3 protein	CDR3 DNA	D gene	J gene	clone size	V gene
CASSPVRTRTYEQYF	TGTGCTAGCAGCCCGGTAAGGACCCGGACCTACGAGCAGTACTTC	.	TRBJ2-7	.	TRBV7-2
CASTWDFQETQYF	TGCGCCAGCACTTGGGACTTTCAAGAGACCCAGTACTTC	.	TRBJ2-5	.	TRBV5-1
CASSGDSNSPLHF	TGTGCCAGCAGTGGGGACAGCAATTCACCCCTCCACTTT	TRBD1	TRBJ1-6	.	TRBV2
CASSLLAGDRETQYF	TGTGCCAGCAGTTTATTGGCGGGAGATAGGGAGACCCAGTACTTC	TRBD2	TRBJ2-5	many	TRBV27
CSAENPGGYHEQYF	TGCAGTGCTGAAAACCCAGGAGGCTACCACGAGCAGTACTTC	.	TRBJ2-7	.	TRBV20-1
CASSVDMSGVDTQYF	TGTGCCAGCAGCGTCGACATGTCAGGGGTGGATACGCAGTATTTT	.	TRBJ2-3	.	TRBV7-9
CASKPGGADGYTF	TGTGCCAGCAAGCCAGGGGGCGCGGATGGCTACACCTTC	TRBD1	TRBJ1-2	few	TRBV27
CASSMTVNEQFF	TGTGCCAGCAGCATGACTGTCAATGAGCAGTTCTTC	.	TRBJ2-1	few	TRBV28
CASSSPGTSGRYEQYF	TGTGCCAGCAGTTCACCTGGGACTAGCGGAAGATACGAGCAGTACTTC	TRBD2	TRBJ2-7	many	TRBV6-5
CAISELTSGAVETQYF	TGTGCCATCAGTGAGCTAACTAGCGGAGCCGTGGAGACCCAGTACTTC	TRBD2	TRBJ2-5	few	TRBV10-3
CASREAGRTDTQYF	TGTGCCAGCAGGGAAGCGGGCCGCACAGATACGCAGTATTTT	.	TRBJ2-3	few	TRBV6-1
CTSSRLGGISTDTQYF	TGTACCAGCAGCCGCCTGGGCGGGATAAGCACAGATACGCAGTATTTT	.	TRBJ2-3	.	TRBV14
CASSLGIRDRGSPLHF	TGTGCCAGCAGCTTAGGGATCCGGGACAGGGGTTCACCCCTCCACTTT	TRBD1	TRBJ1-6	.	TRBV7-2
CASSRKLDSFSEKLFF	TGTGCCAGCAGCCGAAAGCTCGACAGTTTTAGTGAAAAACTGTTTTTT	.	TRBJ1-4	.	TRBV14
CSVGFGPSSYNEQFF	TGCAGCGTTGGTTTCGGGCCGAGCTCCTACAATGAGCAGTTCTTC	.	TRBJ2-1	many	TRBV29-1
CASSRGSNQPQHF	TGTGCCAGCAGCCGCGGTAGCAATCAGCCCCAGCATTTT	.	TRBJ1-5	many	TRBV7-6
CASSLETEQYF	TGTGCCAGCAGCTTGGAGACTGAGCAGTACTTC	.	TRBJ2-7	many	TRBV5-5
CASRLAGVAETQYF	TGCGCCAGCAGACTAGCGGGAGTAGCAGAGACCCAGTACTTC	TRBD2	TRBJ2-5	.	TRBV5-1
CASSSYSISNNSPLHF	TGTGCCAGCAGTTCATACTCAATAAGTAATAATTCACCCCTCCACTTT	.	TRBJ1-6	many	TRBV6-5
CASSYSFGYEQYF	TGTGCCAGCAGTTACTCGTTTGGCTACGAGCAGTACTTC	.	TRBJ2-7	few	TRBV6-5
CASSSTTGGGKNIQYF	TGCGCCAGCAGCTCGACCACAGGGGGAGGCAAAAACATTCAGTACTTC	TRBD1	TRBJ2-4	few	TRBV5-1
CASRASRDRFNEQFF	TGTGCCAGCAGGGCAAGCCGGGACAGGTTCAATGAGCAGTTCTTC	TRBD1	TRBJ2-1	few	TRBV6-5
CASSVLATGGQNIQYF	TGTGCCAGCAGCGTATTAGCGACAGGGGGTCAAAACATTCAGTACTTC	TRBD1	TRBJ2-4	many	TRBV9
CASSLVADTGELFF	TGTGCCAGCAGCTTAGTTGCGGACACCGGGGAGCTGTTTTTT	.	TRBJ2-2	.	TRBV7-2
CASSYSYNQPQHF	TGTGCCAGCAGTTACTCGTATAATCAGCCCCAGCATTTT	.	TRBJ1-5	few	TRBV6-5
CASPPQTFPPQPQHF	TGTGCCAGCCCGCCCCAAACCTTTCCTCCACAGCCCCAGCATTTT	.	TRBJ1-5	few	TRBV28
CASSQAGGFTEAFF	TGCGCCAGCAGCCAGGCAGGGGGCTTCACTGAAGCTTTCTTT	TRBD1	TRBJ1-1	few	TRBV4-3
CASSRGQGALETQYF	TGTGCCAGCAGTCGAGGACAGGGGGCTCTTGAGACCCAGTACTTC	TRBD1	TRBJ2-5	few	TRBV28